The 29 T cell receptor beta chains in this list originate from one sample, sequenced in a study of early T cells in non-severe SARS-CoV-2 infection (dated by TCRdb to the early 2020s). Libraries came from 5' RACE. Reads for this sample came from a NextSeq 500. In TCRdb, the public reads were trimmed at Q25 with fastp and aligned with MiXCR, with productive beta chains retained. Records with the same CDR3 protein are collapsed into one entry carrying the most frequent genes and DNA. This sample lists over 55,000 distinct CDR3 sequences; approximately 12% were detected once. The ten largest clones take up over 1% of the sample. The material sequenced was whole blood. The receptors shown here come from an adult who was a healthcare worker with PCR-confirmed SARS-CoV-2 infection or an uninfected control (not recorded which).

Ten or more counts support this clonotype. The chain has TRBV6-5 and TRBJ2-6, with 8 bases lining up with TRBD1. CDR3 size: 19 residues. V lost 8 bases and J lost 3; bases outside the gene matches: 18. Germline V CDR1 and CDR2: MNHEY, SVGAGI. CDR3 amino acids: CASGWSPGTGRIGANVLTF. Here the CDR3 DNA reads TGTGCCAGCGGGTGGAGCCCCGGGACAGGACGTATTGGGGCCAACGTCCTGACTTTC.

J is TRBJ2-7 and V is TRBV29-1, with 9 bases that match TRBD2. This CDR3 is 14 amino acids long. CDR1 is SQVTM, CDR2 ANQGSEA, per germline. The trim removed 5 bases at V and 7 bases at J, leaving 12 bases unmatched. This CDR3 reads CSVTDLAGAEEQYF. CDR3 nucleotides: TGCAGCGTTACCGATTTAGCGGGAGCCGAGGAGCAGTACTTC.

This clonotype showed up many times. The V and J genes are TRBV7-8 and TRBJ2-2; tentatively, D is TRBD1 (5 bases). Germline lookup yields CDR1 SGHVS and CDR2 FQNEAQ. V lost 2 bases, J lost 5 bases, and 12 bases lay in between. The CDR3 covers 15 residues. The CDR3 DNA sequence: TGTGCCAGCAGCTTAAGGGGCACCCTTACCGGGGAGCTGTTTTTT. This translates into CASSLRGTLTGELFF.

This clonotype was seen many times. The gene calls are TRBV27 and TRBJ2-2; D not certain. Germline CDR1 reads MNHEY; CDR2 reads SMNVEV (reference sequence). V was shortened by 2 bases and J by 3 bases, with 4 bases between the two germline ends. CDR3 length: 13 amino acids. CDR3 DNA sequence: TGTGCCAGCAGTTTAGCGGACACCGGGGAGCTGTTTTTT. Translation: CASSLADTGELFF.

A remark on this clonotype: This may come from a read error, since a much larger clone is one base off. This likely comes from a read error, as the CDR3 has no conserved phenylalanine or tryptophan at its end. The chain links TRBV28 to TRBJ2-1, with 9 bases lining up with TRBD2. Germline V CDR1 and CDR2: MDHEN, SYDVKM. V was pared by 7 bases and J by 0 bases, with 13 bases of the junction left unmatched. CDR3 length: 18 amino acids. The CDR3 here is CASTGSLTSGSSYNEQFL. The CDR3 coding sequence is TGTGCCAGCACAGGGAGTCTGACTAGCGGTAGCTCCTACAATGAGCAGTTCTTA.

This clonotype was observed a few times. The chain uses TRBV27 and TRBJ2-5, with a possible D match to TRBD2 (6 bases). Germline-derived CDR1 and CDR2 are MNHEY and SMNVEV (reference sequence). CDR3 length: 15 amino acids. Trimming stripped 0 bases from V and 0 bases from J, with 8 bases between. CDR3 in DNA: TGTGCCAGCAGTTTATCGGCGGGGTACCAAGAGACCCAGTACTTC. Translated, it gives CASSLSAGYQETQYF.

The sample holds many counts of this clonotype. V usage is TRBV7-9 and J usage is TRBJ2-1, with 13 bases lining up with TRBD2. The CDR3 extends over 15 amino acids. The ends lost 5 bases at V and 7 bases at J; junction bases unmatched: 5. Germline V gives CDR1 SEHNR, CDR2 FQNEAQ (reference sequence). The CDR3 DNA follows: TGTGCCAGCAGCGACCGGACTAGCGGGAGTAATGAGCAGTTCTTC. Its translation: CASSDRTSGSNEQFF.

This clonotype was observed a few times. The chain is built from TRBV5-1 and TRBJ2-5; D is unclear. This CDR3 is 14 amino acids long. Germline CDR1 SGHRS, CDR2 YFSETQ. Deletions cut 2 bases from V and 2 bases from J, with 10 bases between. DNA of the CDR3: TGCGCCAGCAGCTTCGCGGACCCACAAGAGACCCAGTACTTC. It codes for CASSFADPQETQYF.

Many counts were recorded for this clonotype. The V and J genes are TRBV2 and TRBJ2-2; 12 bases are a match to TRBD2. The CDR3 runs to 16 residues. The germline V gene has CDR1 SNHLY and CDR2 FYNNEI. With V trimmed by 6 bases and J by 4 bases, 6 bases remained unmatched. The CDR3 DNA reads TGTGCCAGCAGAGATCTAGCGGGAGGGCGCACCGGGGAGCTGTTTTTT. Translating gives CASRDLAGGRTGELFF.

J is TRBJ2-5 and V is TRBV7-2; TRBD2 matches at 8 bases. J was trimmed by 2 bases and V by 1 base; bases with no gene match: 3. The CDR3 runs to 15 residues. Germline CDR1 reads SGHTA; CDR2 reads FQGNSA. The CDR3 nucleotides are TGTGCCAGCAGCTTAGGAGGGACTAGACAAGAGACCCAGTACTTC. It is translated as CASSLGGTRQETQYF. The full variable domain, rest sourced from reference TRBV7-2 and TRBJ2-5, is GAGVSQSPSNKVTEKGKDVELRCDPISGHTALYWYRQSLGQGLEFLIYFQGNSAPDKSGLPSDRFSAERTGGSVSTLTIQRTQQEDSAVYLCASSLGGTRQETQYFGPGTRLLVL.

This clonotype was seen ten or more times. V is TRBV6-4 and J is TRBJ2-3; 9 bases are shared with TRBD1. CDR1 is MRHNA and CDR2 is SNTAGT in the germline V gene. CDR3 length: 15 residues. With V trimmed by 6 bases and J by 4 bases, 8 bases remained unmatched. CDR3 protein: CASSPTGGGADTQYF. The CDR3 DNA reads as TGTGCCAGCAGCCCGACAGGGGGAGGAGCAGATACGCAGTATTTT.

Many counts were recorded for this clonotype. The rearrangement links TRBV29-1 to TRBJ2-6; possible D gene TRBD1, 6 bases. This CDR3 comprises 15 residues. Trimming shortened V by 7 bases and J by 0 bases, and 13 bases separated the two germline ends. In germline, CDR1 is SQVTM, CDR2 ANQGSEA. DNA of the CDR3: TGCAGCGCCGGACAGAGTTTCTCTGGGGCCAACGTCCTGACTTTC. This translates into CSAGQSFSGANVLTF. Drawing the rest from reference TRBV29-1 and TRBJ2-6, the complete variable domain is SAVISQKPSRDICQRGTSLTIQCQVDSQVTMMFWYRQQPGQSLTLIATANQGSEATYESGFVIDKFPISRPNLTFSTLTVSNMSPEDSSIYLCSAGQSFSGANVLTFGAGSRLTVL.

In its sample, this clonotype was seen many times. V usage is TRBV5-5 and J usage is TRBJ2-7; D unclear. Deletions cut 4 bases from V and 3 bases from J, with 17 bases between. CDR1 and CDR2 (germline): SGHKS, YYEKEE (reference sequence). The CDR3 extends over 15 amino acids. CDR3: CASSKVPGQDYEQYF. The CDR3, as DNA: TGTGCCAGCAGCAAAGTCCCGGGTCAGGACTACGAGCAGTACTTC.

There are many counts of this clonotype. J is TRBJ2-2 and V is TRBV29-1; 9 bases are a match to TRBD1. Germline trimming cut 4 bases from V and 3 bases from J; bases unmatched to any gene: 3. This CDR3 region has 14 residues. Germline CDR1 is SQVTM and CDR2 is ANQGSEA. CDR3 residues: CSVARTGDTGELFF. The CDR3 DNA is TGCAGCGTTGCTAGGACAGGGGACACCGGGGAGCTGTTTTTT.

This rearrangement joins TRBV29-1 to TRBJ2-7; D is unresolved. CDR1 SQVTM and CDR2 ANQGSEA come from the germline V gene. CDR3 size: 11 residues. V lost 4 bases and J 2 bases, leaving 6 bases between the germline ends. The CDR3 DNA sequence: TGCAGCGTTGGGCTACCCTACGAGCAGTACTTC. It yields the protein CSVGLPYEQYF.

Ten or more counts support this clonotype. This chain uses TRBV5-1 with TRBJ2-7; TRBD1 might be the D (6 bases). The CDR3 length is 15 residues. V lost 1 base and J lost 2, with 13 bases in between. Germline V CDR1 and CDR2: SGHRS, YFSETQ. The CDR3 loop reads CASSLIRGSAYEQYF. The CDR3 DNA reads TGCGCCAGCAGCTTGATCAGGGGAAGTGCCTACGAGCAGTACTTC.

This clonotype was detected many times. The chain employs TRBV11-2 and TRBJ1-1; maybe TRBD1 (6 bases). The CDR3 is 13 amino acids. The germline CDR1 and CDR2 sequences are SGHAT and FQNNGV. Trimming left V 5 bases short and J 1 base short, with 8 bases between. The CDR3 sequence is CASSGGQNTEAFF. As DNA, the CDR3 is TGTGCCAGCAGCGGGGGACAGAACACTGAAGCTTTCTTT.

A few counts support this clonotype. The V gene is TRBV29-1, the J gene TRBJ1-3; 7 bases fit TRBD1. Trimming at V came to 7 bases and at J to 2 bases, leaving 5 bases not matched to a gene. Germline CDR1 SQVTM, CDR2 ANQGSEA. The CDR3 has 13 amino acids. The CDR3 DNA sequence: TGCAGCGCCTCCGGGACAGCTGGAAACACCATATATTTT. Translated, it gives CSASGTAGNTIYF.

The table lists this clonotype with many counts. The chain employs TRBV3-2 and TRBJ2-6; the table's D gene call, TRBD1, was not cross checked with the DNA. TRBV3-2 counts as a pseudogene. The CDR3 is 19 amino acids. In DNA, the CDR3 is TGTGCCAGCAGCCAAGAATTACAGGGGGCCAACTCTGGGGCCAACGTCCTGACTTTC. It translates to CASSQELQGANSGANVLTF.

This clonotype occurred many times. This sequence joins TRBV5-6 and TRBJ1-5; no definite D call. Trimming left V 1 base short and J 0 bases short, with 5 bases between. The germline V gene encodes CDR1 SGHDT and CDR2 YYEEEE. CDR3 length: 14 residues. Here the CDR3 DNA reads TGTGCCAGCAGCTTGTTTGGTAGCAATCAGCCCCAGCATTTT. It encodes CASSLFGSNQPQHF.

This clonotype was detected only a few times. The chain employs TRBV7-2 and TRBJ2-3, with D unclear. V lost 6 bases and J 11 bases, leaving 15 bases between the germline ends. CDR1 is SGHTA, CDR2 FQGNSA, per germline. The CDR3 totals 12 residues. The CDR3 nucleotides read TGTGCCAGCAGTATTGACCGGGCCCAGCAGTATTTT. Amino acid sequence: CASSIDRAQQYF.

This clonotype was counted at least ten times. A read error may account for a junction end that differs from germline. The V gene is TRBV11-2, the J gene TRBJ2-7; 8 bases agree with TRBD1. Germline CDR1 and CDR2: SGHAT and FQNNGV. The CDR3 is 15 residues long. In DNA, the CDR3 is TGTGCCAACAGCCGCACCGGGACAGGTGAATACGAGCAGTACTTC. It is translated as CANSRTGTGEYEQYF. The whole variable domain, remainder taken from reference TRBV11-2 and TRBJ2-7, is EAGVAQSPRYKIIEKRQSVAFWCNPISGHATLYWYQQILGQGPKLLIQFQNNGVVDDSQLPKDRFSAERLKGVDSTLKIQPAKLEDSAVYLCANSRTGTGEYEQYFGPGTRLTVT.

Ten or more counts support this clonotype. The chain combines TRBV4-3 with TRBJ2-7, with D possibly TRBD1 on 7 matching bases. CDR1 is LGHNA, CDR2 YSLEER, per germline. The CDR3 totals 16 residues. The V end lost 2 bases, the J end lost 7 bases, and 21 bases lay between the germline ends. CDR3 protein: CASSQSWADSGGEQYF. DNA for the CDR3: TGCGCCAGCAGCCAATCCTGGGCCGACTCAGGGGGGGAGCAGTACTTC.

The sample holds many counts of this clonotype. The rearrangement links TRBV6-5 to TRBJ1-2, with 9 bases identical to TRBD1. CDR3 length: 13 amino acids. Germline CDR1 MNHEY, CDR2 SVGAGI. With 6 bases clipped from V and 11 bases from J, the junction kept 10 bases outside the gene matches. The CDR3 sequence: CASSSGTGFRYTF. In nucleotides, the CDR3 is TGTGCCAGCAGCTCCGGGACAGGGTTTAGGTACACCTTC.

This clonotype was found many times. CDR3 in amino acids: CASSPGQFISNQPQHF. CDR3 sequence (DNA): TGTGCCAGCAGCCCGGGACAGTTTATTAGCAATCAGCCCCAGCATTTT. The chain recombines TRBV12-3 or TRBV12-4 with TRBJ1-5, with TRBD1 matching 7 bases. The CDR3 has 16 residues. V trimming: 6 bases; J trimming: 0 bases; junction bases outside the gene matches: 8.

This clonotype was counted many times. CDR3: CASSAKTGQGKLSYEQYF. CDR3 bases: TGTGCCAGCAGCGCAAAAACTGGACAGGGGAAGCTTAGCTACGAGCAGTACTTC. This chain uses TRBV12-3 or TRBV12-4 with TRBJ2-7; 9 positions agree with TRBD1. The CDR3 has 18 residues. V trimming: 6 bases; J trimming: 3 bases; junction bases outside the gene matches: 18.

There are a few counts of this clonotype. A much more abundant neighbour one base away suggests this may be a read error. Here the CDR3 DNA reads TGTGCCAGCAGCCCTCAGACTGACTATGGCTACACCTTC. It specifies CASSPQTDYGYTF. The chain joins TRBV11-2 to TRBJ1-2; D call uncertain. The CDR3 has 13 amino acids. The V end was cut by 5 bases, the J end by 3 bases, with 10 bases between. Germline V lookup: CDR1 SGHAT, CDR2 FQNNGV.

This clonotype was seen at least ten times. This chain uses TRBV29-1 with TRBJ2-3, with 9 bases that match TRBD1. The CDR3 has 14 amino acids. Germline-derived CDR1 and CDR2 are SQVTM and ANQGSEA. The V gene end was trimmed by 4 bases and the J gene end by 5 bases; junction bases not matched to a gene: 7. This CDR3 is CSVAGTGSQDTQYF. The CDR3 bases are TGCAGCGTTGCCGGGACAGGGTCGCAAGATACGCAGTATTTT.

This clonotype was detected ten times or more. The rearrangement joins TRBV10-3 to TRBJ2-7; D perhaps matches TRBD1 (6 bases). Germline CDR1 reads ENHRY; CDR2 reads SYGVKD. This CDR3 spans 14 amino acids. Between the trimmed V and J ends, which lost 5 bases and 5 bases, there was a span of 16 bases. CDR3 sequence: CAISRGQRPHEQYF. As DNA, the CDR3 is TGTGCCATCAGTAGGGGACAAAGGCCCCACGAGCAGTACTTC.